The clone carrying this TCR beta chain occurred a few times. The record originates from a study of T cells in Graves' hyperthyroidism and ophthalmopathy. Amplification of TCR beta CDR3 regions used RNA as the template. An initial round of RT-PCR targeting the TCR CDR3 relied on the HTBI primer set. TCRdb re-analysed the multiplex PCR reads in MiXCR, keeping a single row per CDR3 protein. The data show roughly 700,000 distinct CDR3 sequences, 14% seen once. V was clipped by 3 bases and J by 0 bases, with 12 bases between them. Germline values: CDR1 LNHDA, CDR2 SQIVND (reference sequence). The CDR3 totals 15 residues. Researchers defined stable Graves' hyperthyroidism as no ophthalmopathy progression within 18 months.

Sequencing used blood. This TCR derives from a young woman with Graves' hyperthyroidism. The chain uses TRBV19 and TRBJ2-7, with D tentatively TRBD1 (5 bases). Written as DNA, the CDR3 is TGTGCCAGTAGTATCTCCAGACAGCACTCCTACGAGCAGTACTTC. Its translation: CASSISRQHSYEQYF.